Given below is one T cell receptor (beta chain) in context. Its antigen is still unknown. At one boundary the junction diverges from the germline segment, which might be a read error. These data belong to a study of blood T cells in healthy people across ages. Isolation yielded PBMCs, at least 6 million per sample, in every case. Findings and caveats of the study: Unknown CMV status may confound age-related changes in expanded clones.

Per the germline V gene, CDR1 is SNHLY and CDR2 is FYNNEI. The CDR3 length is 12 residues. The second PCR ran roughly 6 to 11 cycles with a sample-barcoded 5' primer and J-beta primers. TCRdb ran MiXCR on the 5' RACE reads and lists one entry per CDR3 protein. The sample holds 760,000 or so distinct CDR3 sequences, roughly 25% seen once. The same data also contributed to another study, on T cells of mothers and their children. That publication notes: Per child, about 2.8 million TCR beta CDR3 reads were obtained, against over 9 million per mother.

The specimen was blood. This chain connects TRBV2 to TRBJ1-5, with unresolved D. This TCR was recovered from a boy aged 5 to 17 in good health. The CDR3 reads CAGSEIPGPQHF. The CDR3 DNA sequence: TGTGCCGGCAGTGAAATCCCTGGACCCCAGCATTTT.